This T cell receptor beta chain was obtained from a study of T cells in narcolepsy. Study context: Healthy controls were enrolled alongside patients with narcolepsy type 1 or type 2. Study-wide results and limits: HCRT-specific and TRIB2-specific autoreactive clonotypes appeared among same-patient CSF and blood CD4+ clonotypes. Autoreactive clone sequences were missing from some blood memory CD4+ repertoires.

The V segment lost 4 bases and the J segment 3 bases; nucleotides outside the gene matches: 5. Per germline, CDR1 SGHRS and CDR2 YFSETQ. CDR3 length: 15 amino acids. With respect to this clone: Its antigen is as yet unknown.

Clones were sequenced by immunoSEQ multiplex PCR, and TCRdb holds only the in-frame ones, with some missing. The data show 20,000 to 30,000 clones, with just over 60% seen just once and less than 15% held by the top ten. This clonotype was obtained from a human donor in good health. What was sequenced was memory (CD45RA-) CD4+ T cells from blood. The chain has TRBV5-1 and TRBJ1-4, with 8 bases matching TRBD1. Written as DNA, the CDR3 is TGCGCCAGCAGCGATTTGGGACAGGCTAATGAAAAACTGTTTTTT. Translation gives CASSDLGQANEKLFF.